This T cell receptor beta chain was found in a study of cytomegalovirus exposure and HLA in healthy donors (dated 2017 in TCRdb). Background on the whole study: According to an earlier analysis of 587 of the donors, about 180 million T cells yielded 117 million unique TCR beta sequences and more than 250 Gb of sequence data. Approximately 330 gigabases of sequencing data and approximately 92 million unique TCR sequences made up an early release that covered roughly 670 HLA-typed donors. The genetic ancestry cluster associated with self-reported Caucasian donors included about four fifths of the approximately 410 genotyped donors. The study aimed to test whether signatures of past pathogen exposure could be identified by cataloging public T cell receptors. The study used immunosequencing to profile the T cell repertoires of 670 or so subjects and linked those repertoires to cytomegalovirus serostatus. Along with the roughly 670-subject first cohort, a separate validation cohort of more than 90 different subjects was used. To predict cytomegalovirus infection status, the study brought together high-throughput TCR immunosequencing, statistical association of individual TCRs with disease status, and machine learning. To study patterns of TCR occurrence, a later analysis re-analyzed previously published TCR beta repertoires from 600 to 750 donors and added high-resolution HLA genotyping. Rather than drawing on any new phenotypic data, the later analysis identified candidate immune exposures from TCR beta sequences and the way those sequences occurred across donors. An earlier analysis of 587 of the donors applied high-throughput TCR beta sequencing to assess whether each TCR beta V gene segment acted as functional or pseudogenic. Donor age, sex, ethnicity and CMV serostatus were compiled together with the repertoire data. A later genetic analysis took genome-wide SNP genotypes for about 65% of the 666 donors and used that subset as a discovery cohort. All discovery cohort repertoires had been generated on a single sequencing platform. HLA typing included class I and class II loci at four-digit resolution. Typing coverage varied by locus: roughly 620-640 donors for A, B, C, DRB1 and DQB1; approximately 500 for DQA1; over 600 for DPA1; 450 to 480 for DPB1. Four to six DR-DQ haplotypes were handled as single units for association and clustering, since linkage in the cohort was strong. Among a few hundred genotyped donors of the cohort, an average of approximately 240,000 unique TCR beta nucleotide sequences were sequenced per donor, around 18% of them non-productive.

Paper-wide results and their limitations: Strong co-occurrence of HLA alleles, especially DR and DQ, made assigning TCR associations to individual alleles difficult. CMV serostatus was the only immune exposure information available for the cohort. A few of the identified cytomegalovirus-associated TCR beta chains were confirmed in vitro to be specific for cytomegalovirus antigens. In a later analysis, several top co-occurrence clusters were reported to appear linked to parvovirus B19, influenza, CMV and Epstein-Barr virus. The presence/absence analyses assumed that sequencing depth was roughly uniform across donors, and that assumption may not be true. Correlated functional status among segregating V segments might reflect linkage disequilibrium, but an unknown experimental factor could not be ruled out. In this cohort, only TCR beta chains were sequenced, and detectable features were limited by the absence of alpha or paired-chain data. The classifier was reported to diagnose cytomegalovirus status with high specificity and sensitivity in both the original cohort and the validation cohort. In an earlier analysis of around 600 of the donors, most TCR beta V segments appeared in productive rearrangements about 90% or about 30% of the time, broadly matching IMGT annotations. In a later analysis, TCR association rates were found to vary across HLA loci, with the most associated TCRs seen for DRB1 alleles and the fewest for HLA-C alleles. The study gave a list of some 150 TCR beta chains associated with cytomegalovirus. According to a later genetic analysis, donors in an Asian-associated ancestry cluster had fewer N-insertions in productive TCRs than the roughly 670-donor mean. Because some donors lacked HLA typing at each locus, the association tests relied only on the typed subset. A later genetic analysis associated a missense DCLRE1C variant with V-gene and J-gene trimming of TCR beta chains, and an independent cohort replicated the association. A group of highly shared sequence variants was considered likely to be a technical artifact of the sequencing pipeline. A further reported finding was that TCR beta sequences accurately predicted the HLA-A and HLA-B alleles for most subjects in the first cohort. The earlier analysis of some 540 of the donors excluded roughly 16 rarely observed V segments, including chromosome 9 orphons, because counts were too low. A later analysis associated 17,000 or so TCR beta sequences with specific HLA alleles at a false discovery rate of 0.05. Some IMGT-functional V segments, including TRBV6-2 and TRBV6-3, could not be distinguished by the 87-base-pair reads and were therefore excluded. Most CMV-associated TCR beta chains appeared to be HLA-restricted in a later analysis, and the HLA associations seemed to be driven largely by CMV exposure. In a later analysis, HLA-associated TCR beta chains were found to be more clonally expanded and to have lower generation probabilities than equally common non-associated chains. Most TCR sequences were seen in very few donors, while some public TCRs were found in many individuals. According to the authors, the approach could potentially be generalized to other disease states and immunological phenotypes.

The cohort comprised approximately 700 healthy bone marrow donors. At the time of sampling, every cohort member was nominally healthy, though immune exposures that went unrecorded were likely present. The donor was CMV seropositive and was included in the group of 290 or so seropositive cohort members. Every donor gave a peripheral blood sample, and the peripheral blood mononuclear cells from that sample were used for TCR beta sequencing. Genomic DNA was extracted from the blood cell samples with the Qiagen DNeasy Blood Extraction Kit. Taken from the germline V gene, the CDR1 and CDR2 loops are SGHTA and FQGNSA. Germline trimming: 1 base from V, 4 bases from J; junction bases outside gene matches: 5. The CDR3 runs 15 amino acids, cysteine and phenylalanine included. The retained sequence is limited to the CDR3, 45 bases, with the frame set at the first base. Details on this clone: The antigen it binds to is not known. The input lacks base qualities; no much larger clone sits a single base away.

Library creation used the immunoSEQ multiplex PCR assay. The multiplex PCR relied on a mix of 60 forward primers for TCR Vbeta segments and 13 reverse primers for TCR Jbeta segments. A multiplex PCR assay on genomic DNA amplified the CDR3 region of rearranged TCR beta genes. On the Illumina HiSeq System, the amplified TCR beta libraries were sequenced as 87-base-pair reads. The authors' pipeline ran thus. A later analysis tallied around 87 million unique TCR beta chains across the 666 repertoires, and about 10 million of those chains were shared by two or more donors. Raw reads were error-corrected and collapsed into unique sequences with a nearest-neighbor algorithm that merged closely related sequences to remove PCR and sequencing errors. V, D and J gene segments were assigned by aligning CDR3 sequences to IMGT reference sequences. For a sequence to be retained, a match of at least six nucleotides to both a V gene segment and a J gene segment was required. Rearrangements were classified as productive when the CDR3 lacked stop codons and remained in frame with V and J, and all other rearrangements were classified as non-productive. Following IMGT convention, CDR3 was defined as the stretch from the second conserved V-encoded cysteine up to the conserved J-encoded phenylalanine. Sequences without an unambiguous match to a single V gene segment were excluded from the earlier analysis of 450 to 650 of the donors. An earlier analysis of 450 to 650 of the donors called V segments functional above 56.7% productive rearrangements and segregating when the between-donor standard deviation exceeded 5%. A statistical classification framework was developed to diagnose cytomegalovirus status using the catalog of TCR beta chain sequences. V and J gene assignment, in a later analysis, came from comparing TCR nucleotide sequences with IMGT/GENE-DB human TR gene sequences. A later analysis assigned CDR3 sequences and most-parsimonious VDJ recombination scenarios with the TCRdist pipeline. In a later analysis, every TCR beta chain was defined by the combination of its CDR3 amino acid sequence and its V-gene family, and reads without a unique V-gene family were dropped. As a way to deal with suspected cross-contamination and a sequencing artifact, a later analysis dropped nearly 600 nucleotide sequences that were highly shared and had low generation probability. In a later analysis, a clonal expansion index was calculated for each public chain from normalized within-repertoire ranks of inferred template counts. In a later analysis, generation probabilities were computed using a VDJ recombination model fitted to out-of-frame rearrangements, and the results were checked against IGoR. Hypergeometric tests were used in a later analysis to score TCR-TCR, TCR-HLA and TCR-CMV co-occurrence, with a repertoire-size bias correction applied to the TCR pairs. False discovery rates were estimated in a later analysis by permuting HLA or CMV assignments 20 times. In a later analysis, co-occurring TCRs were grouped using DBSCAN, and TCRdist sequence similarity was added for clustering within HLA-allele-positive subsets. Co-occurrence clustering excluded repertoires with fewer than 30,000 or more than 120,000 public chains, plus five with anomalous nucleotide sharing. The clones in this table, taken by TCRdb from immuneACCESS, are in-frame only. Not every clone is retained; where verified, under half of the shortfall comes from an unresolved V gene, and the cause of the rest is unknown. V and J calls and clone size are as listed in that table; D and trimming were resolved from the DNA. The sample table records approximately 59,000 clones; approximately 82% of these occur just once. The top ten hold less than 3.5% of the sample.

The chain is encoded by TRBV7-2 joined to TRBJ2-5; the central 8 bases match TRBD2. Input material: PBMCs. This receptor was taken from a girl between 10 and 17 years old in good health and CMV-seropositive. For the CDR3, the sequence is CASSLESGSIETQYF. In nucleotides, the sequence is TGTGCCAGCAGCTTAGAAAGCGGGAGTATAGAGACCCAGTACTTC.